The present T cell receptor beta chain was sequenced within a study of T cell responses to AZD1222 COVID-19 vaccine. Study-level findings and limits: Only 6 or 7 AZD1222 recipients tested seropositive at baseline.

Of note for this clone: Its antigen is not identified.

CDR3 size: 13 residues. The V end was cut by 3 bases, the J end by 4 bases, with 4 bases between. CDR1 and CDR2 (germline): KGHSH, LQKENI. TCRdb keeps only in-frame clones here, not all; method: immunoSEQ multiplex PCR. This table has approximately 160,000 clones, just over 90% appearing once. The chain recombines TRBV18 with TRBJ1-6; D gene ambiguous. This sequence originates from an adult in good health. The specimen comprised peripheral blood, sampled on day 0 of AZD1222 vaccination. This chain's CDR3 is CASSPGYNSPLHF. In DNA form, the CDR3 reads TGTGCCAGCTCACCGGGATATAATTCACCCCTCCACTTT. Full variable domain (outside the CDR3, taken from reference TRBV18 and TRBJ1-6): NAGVMQNPRHLVRRRGQEARLRCSPMKGHSHVYWYRQLPEEGLKFMVYLQKENIIDESGMPKERFSAEFPKEGPSILRIQQVVRGDSAAYFCASSPGYNSPLHFGNGTRLTVT.